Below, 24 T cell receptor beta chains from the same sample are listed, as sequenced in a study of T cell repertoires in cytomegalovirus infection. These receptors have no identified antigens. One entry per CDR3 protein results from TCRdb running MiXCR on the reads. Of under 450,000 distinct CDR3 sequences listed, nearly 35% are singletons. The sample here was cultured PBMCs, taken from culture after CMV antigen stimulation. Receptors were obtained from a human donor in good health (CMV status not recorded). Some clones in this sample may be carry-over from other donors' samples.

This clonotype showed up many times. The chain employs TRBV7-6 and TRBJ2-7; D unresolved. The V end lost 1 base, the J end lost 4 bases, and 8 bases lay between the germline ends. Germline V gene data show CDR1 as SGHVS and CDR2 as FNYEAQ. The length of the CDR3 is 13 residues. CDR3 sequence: CASSLDVGYEQYF. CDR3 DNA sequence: TGTGCCAGCAGCTTAGATGTCGGTTACGAGCAGTACTTC. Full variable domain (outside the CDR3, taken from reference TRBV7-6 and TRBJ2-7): GAGVSQSPRYKVTKRGQDVALRCDPISGHVSLYWYRQALGQGPEFLTYFNYEAQQDKSGLPNDRFSAERPEGSISTLTIQRTEQRDSAMYRCASSLDVGYEQYFGPGTRLTVT.

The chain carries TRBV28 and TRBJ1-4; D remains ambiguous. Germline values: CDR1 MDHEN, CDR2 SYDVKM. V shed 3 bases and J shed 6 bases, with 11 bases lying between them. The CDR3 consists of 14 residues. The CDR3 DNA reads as TGTGCCAGCAGTTTTTCCTGGTCCTATGAAAAACTGTTTTTT. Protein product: CASSFSWSYEKLFF.

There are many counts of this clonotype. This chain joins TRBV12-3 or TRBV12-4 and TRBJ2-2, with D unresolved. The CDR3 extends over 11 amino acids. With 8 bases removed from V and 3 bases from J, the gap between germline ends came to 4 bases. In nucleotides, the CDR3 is TGTGCCAGCGCGTACACCGGGGAGCTGTTTTTT. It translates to CASAYTGELFF.

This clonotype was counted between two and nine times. The CDR3 loop reads CASRAGAVFRDFF. The CDR3 nucleotides read TGTGCCAGCAGAGCTGGGGCAGTCTTCAGGGATTTCTTT. The chain joins TRBV12-3 or TRBV12-4 to TRBJ1-1; D possibly corresponds to TRBD1 (5 bases). The V and J ends lost 6 bases and 13 bases respectively, with 21 bases between them. This CDR3 contains 13 residues.

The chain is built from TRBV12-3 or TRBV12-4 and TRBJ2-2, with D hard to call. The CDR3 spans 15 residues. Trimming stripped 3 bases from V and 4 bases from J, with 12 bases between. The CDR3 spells CASSFGQRGTGELFF. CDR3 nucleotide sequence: TGTGCCAGCAGTTTTGGGCAGCGAGGCACCGGGGAGCTGTTTTTT.

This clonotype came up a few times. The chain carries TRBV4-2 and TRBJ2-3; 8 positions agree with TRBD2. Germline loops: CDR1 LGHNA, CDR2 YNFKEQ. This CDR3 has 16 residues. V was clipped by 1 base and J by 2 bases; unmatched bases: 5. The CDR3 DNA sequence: TGTGCCAGCAGCCAAGCCGGGACTAGGCTCACAGATACGCAGTATTTT. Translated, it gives CASSQAGTRLTDTQYF.

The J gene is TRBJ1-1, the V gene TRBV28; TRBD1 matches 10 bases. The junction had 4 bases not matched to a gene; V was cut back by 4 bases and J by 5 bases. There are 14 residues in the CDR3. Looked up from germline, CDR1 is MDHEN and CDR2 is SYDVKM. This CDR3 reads CASSSPGQGTEAFF. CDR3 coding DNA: TGTGCCAGCAGTTCGCCGGGACAGGGGACTGAAGCTTTCTTT.

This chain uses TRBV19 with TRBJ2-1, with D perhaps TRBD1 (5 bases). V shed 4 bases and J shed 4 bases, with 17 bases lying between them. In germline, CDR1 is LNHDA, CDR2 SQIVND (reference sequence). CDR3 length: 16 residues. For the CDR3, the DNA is TGTGCCAGTAGTACCGCCGGGCAGGGATCGTACAATGAGCAGTTCTTC. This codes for CASSTAGQGSYNEQFF.

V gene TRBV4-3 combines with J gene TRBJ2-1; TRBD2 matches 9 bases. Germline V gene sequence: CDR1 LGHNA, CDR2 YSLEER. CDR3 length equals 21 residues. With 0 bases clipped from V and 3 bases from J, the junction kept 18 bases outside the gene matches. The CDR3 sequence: CASSQDQLVAGGERYYNEQFF. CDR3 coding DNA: TGCGCCAGCAGCCAAGATCAATTAGTGGCGGGAGGGGAACGCTACTACAATGAGCAGTTCTTC.

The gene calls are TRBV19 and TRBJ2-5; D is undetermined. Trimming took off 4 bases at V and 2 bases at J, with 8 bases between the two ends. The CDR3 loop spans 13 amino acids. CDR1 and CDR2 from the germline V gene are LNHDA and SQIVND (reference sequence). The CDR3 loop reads CASSTGPQETQYF. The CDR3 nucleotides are TGTGCCAGTAGTACTGGCCCTCAAGAGACCCAGTACTTC.

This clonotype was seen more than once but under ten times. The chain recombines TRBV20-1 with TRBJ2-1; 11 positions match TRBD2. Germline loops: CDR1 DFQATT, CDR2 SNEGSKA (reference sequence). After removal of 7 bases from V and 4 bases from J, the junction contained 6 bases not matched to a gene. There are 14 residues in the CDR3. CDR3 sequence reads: CSVSGLAVYNEQFF. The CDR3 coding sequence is TGCAGTGTCTCGGGACTAGCGGTTTACAATGAGCAGTTCTTC.

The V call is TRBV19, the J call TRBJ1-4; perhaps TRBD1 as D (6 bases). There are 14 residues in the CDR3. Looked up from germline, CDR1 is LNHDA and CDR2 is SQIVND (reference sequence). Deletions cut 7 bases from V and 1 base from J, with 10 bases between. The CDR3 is CASTRGRTNEKLFF. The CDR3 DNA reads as TGTGCCAGTACCAGGGGCCGAACTAATGAAAAACTGTTTTTT.

The CDR3 nucleotides are TGCAGTGCTGACCCCCCGGAGGGGGCGGGCACAGATACGCAGTATTTT. Its protein is CSADPPEGAGTDTQYF. This chain joins TRBV20-1 and TRBJ2-3; D perhaps matches TRBD1 (7 bases). CDR3 size: 16 residues. The germline gives CDR1 DFQATT, CDR2 SNEGSKA (reference sequence). V was shortened by 5 bases and J by 1 base, with 19 bases between the two germline ends.

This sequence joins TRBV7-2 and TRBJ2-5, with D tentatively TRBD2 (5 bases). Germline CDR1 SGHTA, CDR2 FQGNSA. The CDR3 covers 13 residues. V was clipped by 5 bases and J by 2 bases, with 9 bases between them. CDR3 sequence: CASSRTLQETQYF. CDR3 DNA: TGTGCCAGCAGCCGGACTCTACAAGAGACCCAGTACTTC.

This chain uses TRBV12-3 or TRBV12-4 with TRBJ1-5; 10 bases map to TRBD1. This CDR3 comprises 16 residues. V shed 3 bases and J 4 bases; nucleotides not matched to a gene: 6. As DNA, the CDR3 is TGTGCCAGCAGTTTTGGGGGACAGGGGTTTAATCAGCCCCAGCATTTT. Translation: CASSFGGQGFNQPQHF.

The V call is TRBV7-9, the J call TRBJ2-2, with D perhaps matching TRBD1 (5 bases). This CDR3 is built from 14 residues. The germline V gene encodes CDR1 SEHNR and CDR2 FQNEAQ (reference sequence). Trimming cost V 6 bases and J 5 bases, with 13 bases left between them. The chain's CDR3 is CASRRTQVTGELFF. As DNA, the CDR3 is TGTGCCAGCAGGCGGACACAAGTTACCGGGGAGCTGTTTTTT.

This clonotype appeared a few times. The CDR3 sequence: CASSQTGGDSPLHF. The CDR3 coding sequence is TGTGCCAGCAGTCAGACAGGGGGCGATTCACCCCTCCACTTT. This chain links TRBV27 with TRBJ1-6, with 10 bases identical to TRBD1. J lost 8 bases, V lost 5 bases, and 3 bases had no gene match. In germline, CDR1 is MNHEY, CDR2 SMNVEV (reference sequence). The CDR3 is 14 amino acids.

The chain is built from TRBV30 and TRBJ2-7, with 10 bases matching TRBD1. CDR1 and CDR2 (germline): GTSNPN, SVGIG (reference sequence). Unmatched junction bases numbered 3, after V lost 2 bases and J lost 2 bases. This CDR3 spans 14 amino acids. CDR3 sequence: CAWSRGTGAYEQYV. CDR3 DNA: TGTGCCTGGAGTCGAGGGACAGGGGCCTACGAGCAGTACGTC.

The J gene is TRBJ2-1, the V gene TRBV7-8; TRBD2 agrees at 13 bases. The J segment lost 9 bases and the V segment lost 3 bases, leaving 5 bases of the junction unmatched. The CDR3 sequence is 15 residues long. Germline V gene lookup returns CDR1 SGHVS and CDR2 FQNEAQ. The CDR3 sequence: CASSLTSGGRGEQFF. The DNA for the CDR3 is TGTGCCAGCAGCTTGACTAGCGGGGGGAGGGGTGAGCAGTTCTTC.

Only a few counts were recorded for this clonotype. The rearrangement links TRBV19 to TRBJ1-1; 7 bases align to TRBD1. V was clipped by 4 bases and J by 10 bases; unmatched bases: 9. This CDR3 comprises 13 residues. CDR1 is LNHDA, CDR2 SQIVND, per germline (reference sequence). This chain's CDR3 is CASSKGRGSVAFF. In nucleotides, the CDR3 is TGTGCCAGTAGTAAGGGCAGGGGGTCAGTAGCTTTCTTT.

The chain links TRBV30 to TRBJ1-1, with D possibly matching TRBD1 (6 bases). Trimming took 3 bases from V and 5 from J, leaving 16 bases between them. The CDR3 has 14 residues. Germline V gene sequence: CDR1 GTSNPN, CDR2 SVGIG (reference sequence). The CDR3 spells CAWSAGGRGTEAFF. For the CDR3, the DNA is TGTGCCTGGAGCGCAGGAGGGAGGGGGACTGAAGCTTTCTTT.

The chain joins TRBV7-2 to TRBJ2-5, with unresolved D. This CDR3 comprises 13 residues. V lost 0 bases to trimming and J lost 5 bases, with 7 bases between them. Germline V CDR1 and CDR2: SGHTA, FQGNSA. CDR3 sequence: CASSLAAGETQYF. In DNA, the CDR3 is TGTGCCAGCAGCTTAGCGGCTGGGGAGACCCAGTACTTC.

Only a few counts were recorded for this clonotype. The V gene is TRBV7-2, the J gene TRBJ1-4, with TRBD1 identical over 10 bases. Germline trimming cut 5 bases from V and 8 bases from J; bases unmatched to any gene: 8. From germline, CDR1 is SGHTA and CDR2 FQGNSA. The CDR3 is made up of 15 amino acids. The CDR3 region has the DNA TGTGCCAGCAGCGCCAGACAGGGGGCGCAGGAAAAACTGTTTTTT. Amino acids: CASSARQGAQEKLFF.

The CDR3 region is CASSLGELRRARNYGYTF. CDR3 nucleotides: TGTGCCAGCAGCTTGGGGGAACTAAGGAGGGCCCGAAACTATGGCTACACCTTC. The chain uses TRBV5-6 and TRBJ1-2; no firm D call. The ends were cut back, 0 bases at V and 2 bases at J, with 20 bases in the middle. Germline assignment: CDR1 SGHDT and CDR2 YYEEEE. CDR3 length equals 18 residues.